This T cell receptor (beta chain) emerged from a study of T-cell memory formation after mild COVID-19. The study, taken as a whole, reports: CD4+ bias marked clones expanding day 15 to 37, unlike balanced contracting clones.

This clonotype was observed a handful of times. Its antigen is still unknown. Trimming left V 0 bases short and J 3 bases short, with 12 bases between. Germline V gene sequence: CDR1 LGHNA, CDR2 YSLEER. The length of the CDR3 is 16 residues. TCRdb called the 5' RACE reads again in MiXCR, with one record for every CDR3 protein. Of roughly 610,000 distinct CDR3 sequences in the sample, approximately 15% were seen once. This sequence was found in an adult woman who had mild COVID-19 (a few samples of this study predate the infection). Cell type and time point are not known. What was sequenced was PBMCs or a T cell subset sorted from them (not recorded which). The chain uses TRBV4-3 and TRBJ2-1; D not certain. CDR3 nucleotide sequence: TGCGCCAGCAGCCAAGACAGTTCTCCTTACTACAATGAGCAGTTCTTC. This translates into CASSQDSSPYYNEQFF.